Listed here are 32 T cell receptor beta chains from one sample, sequenced in a study of follicular helper T cells after annual influenza vaccination. Time point defined: 2014-2015 season, 7 days after vaccination. The table came from immunoSEQ multiplex PCR; TCRdb's copy has only in-frame clones and leaves some out. The sample has over 14,000 clones; roughly 80% are singletons. Sequencing used CXCR5+ CD38- circulating T follicular helper cells from blood, obtained 7 days after influenza vaccination. Subset indicated: circulating Tfh, non-naive CD4+CXCR5+PD-1+ (ICOS+CD38+ or ICOS-CD38-). These receptors came from an adult who received the influenza vaccine.

V usage is TRBV29-1 and J usage is TRBJ2-2; a weak D match, TRBD2 (6 bases). V was pared by 4 bases and J by 6 bases, with 21 bases between. Germline V lookup: CDR1 SQVTM, CDR2 ANQGSEA. The CDR3 has 16 amino acids. The CDR3 DNA reads TGCAGCGTTGGTGAGGGACTGGGACTCCTGTCCGGGGAGCTGTTTTTT. Encoded protein: CSVGEGLGLLSGELFF.

The sample holds a few counts of this clone. The rearrangement joins TRBV6-1 to TRBJ1-3; D not certain. The CDR3 loop spans 16 amino acids. V lost 2 bases, J lost 0 bases, and 11 bases lay in between. Looked up from germline, CDR1 is MNHNS and CDR2 is SASEGT. DNA of the CDR3: TGTGCCAGCAGTGAAAACCCGAGTTACTCTGGAAACACCATATATTTT. Its protein is CASSENPSYSGNTIYF.

The rearrangement uses TRBV7-9 and TRBJ2-1; D is uncertain. CDR1 and CDR2 (germline): SEHNR, FQNEAQ (reference sequence). V lost 1 base to trimming and J lost 5 bases, with 3 bases between them. There are 12 residues in the CDR3. CDR3 sequence: CASSLEHNEQFF. The DNA for the CDR3 is TGTGCCAGCAGCTTAGAGCACAATGAGCAGTTCTTC.

The gene calls are TRBV30 and TRBJ2-5; a weak D match, TRBD1 (6 bases). Trimming stripped 4 bases from V and 2 bases from J, with 17 bases between. In germline, CDR1 is GTSNPN, CDR2 SVGIG (reference sequence). The CDR3 has 15 residues. The CDR3 DNA reads TGTGCCTGGAATTTAGGGGGTCTACAACAAGAGACCCAGTACTTC. Its translation is CAWNLGGLQQETQYF.

The chain recombines TRBV18 with TRBJ1-1, with a weak D call TRBD1 (5 bases). Looked up from germline, CDR1 is KGHSH and CDR2 is LQKENI. Trimming pared 0 bases from V and 4 bases from J, leaving 15 bases between. The CDR3 is made up of 16 amino acids. The CDR3 reads CASSPPISDRGTEAFF. CDR3 in DNA: TGTGCCAGCTCACCACCTATCTCCGACAGAGGCACTGAAGCTTTCTTT.

This clone was recorded only once. The chain couples TRBV5-1 to TRBJ2-3, with 8 bases identical to TRBD2. Germline V lookup: CDR1 SGHRS, CDR2 YFSETQ. V lost 2 bases and J lost 3; bases outside the gene matches: 5. CDR3 length: 15 residues. CDR3 coding DNA: TGCGCCAGCAGCTTCGGGAGGGCGGGGACAGATACGCAGTATTTT. Protein: CASSFGRAGTDTQYF.

The chain employs TRBV7-2 and TRBJ2-7; D may be TRBD1 (5 bases). The V and J ends lost 0 bases and 0 bases respectively, with 9 bases between them. Germline V gene lookup returns CDR1 SGHTA and CDR2 FQGNSA. This CDR3 is 15 amino acids long. The CDR3 region is CASSLADDSSYEQYF. In nucleotides, the CDR3 is TGTGCCAGCAGCTTAGCGGATGACAGCTCCTACGAGCAGTACTTC.

This chain joins TRBV19 and TRBJ1-2, with D uncertain. CDR1 and CDR2 from the germline V gene are LNHDA and SQIVND (reference sequence). The CDR3 loop spans 16 amino acids. Trimming took off 6 bases at V and 0 bases at J, with 17 bases between the two ends. The CDR3, as DNA: TGTGCCAGTAGCGAGGGTCGATATACCTCTAACTATGGCTACACCTTC. Translated, it gives CASSEGRYTSNYGYTF.

The J gene is TRBJ2-5, the V gene TRBV11-2; the match to TRBD2 covers 8 bases. This CDR3 comprises 19 residues. CDR1 and CDR2 (germline): SGHAT, FQNNGV. The J segment lost 7 bases and the V segment lost 0 bases, leaving 19 bases of the junction unmatched. The CDR3 region is CASSLDRGSGAGSGLTQYF. CDR3 DNA: TGTGCCAGCAGCTTAGATCGGGGTAGCGGGGCGGGCTCGGGTTTGACCCAGTACTTC.

The V call is TRBV9, the J call TRBJ2-1; TRBD2 is a possible D gene (5 bases). The CDR3 runs to 14 residues. Trimming took 0 bases from V and 9 from J, leaving 13 bases between them. Germline lookup yields CDR1 SGDLS and CDR2 YYNGEE. Here the CDR3 DNA reads TGTGCCAGCAGCGTAGACTTGAGGGCCGCTGAGCAGTTCTTC. It encodes CASSVDLRAAEQFF.

V usage is TRBV5-1 and J usage is TRBJ1-2; TRBD1 is a possible D gene (6 bases). Germline values: CDR1 SGHRS, CDR2 YFSETQ. Between the trimmed V and J ends, which lost 4 bases and 8 bases, there was a span of 18 bases. This CDR3 region has 14 residues. Here the CDR3 reads CASSQLAGAPGYTF. The DNA of the CDR3 is TGCGCCAGCAGCCAACTTGCGGGGGCTCCGGGCTACACCTTC. The full variable domain, rest sourced from reference TRBV5-1 and TRBJ1-2, is KAGVTQTPRYLIKTRGQQVTLSCSPISGHRSVSWYQQTPGQGLQFLFEYFSETQRNKGNFPGRFSGRQFSNSRSEMNVSTLELGDSALYLCASSQLAGAPGYTFGSGTRLTVV.

This clone was recorded once. The V and J genes are TRBV11-3 and TRBJ2-2; D gene unclear. The germline V gene has CDR1 SGHNT and CDR2 YENEEA. This CDR3 has 14 residues. Trimming stripped 1 base from V and 3 bases from J, with 6 bases between. CDR3 residues: CASSLGSDTGELFF. The CDR3 DNA is TGTGCCAGCAGCTTAGGTTCGGACACCGGGGAGCTGTTTTTT.

This clone was observed a handful of times. The J gene is TRBJ2-2, the V gene TRBV5-1; D unresolved. Germline CDR1 SGHRS, CDR2 YFSETQ. The germline V and J ends were trimmed by 0 bases and 7 bases, with 7 bases remaining between them. This CDR3 comprises 13 residues. The CDR3 protein is CASSLAAGGELFF. Here the CDR3 DNA reads TGCGCCAGCAGCTTGGCGGCAGGCGGGGAGCTGTTTTTT.

V and J are TRBV19 and TRBJ1-5, with D possibly TRBD1 on 5 matching bases. CDR3 length equals 14 residues. The V gene's germline CDR1 is LNHDA and CDR2 SQIVND (reference sequence). Deletions cut 3 bases from V and 4 bases from J, with 10 bases between. The CDR3 protein is CASSIRGRNQPQHF. In DNA form, the CDR3 reads TGTGCCAGTAGTATCCGGGGGAGGAATCAGCCCCAGCATTTT.

The V gene is TRBV9, the J gene TRBJ2-5, with 10 bases fitting TRBD2. Germline CDR1 is SGDLS and CDR2 is YYNGEE. The CDR3 contains 15 residues. The ends lost 3 bases at V and 5 bases at J; junction bases unmatched: 7. The CDR3 coding sequence is TGTGCCAGCAGCGAAAGGCCTAGCGGGGGTGAGACCCAGTACTTC. Translating it yields CASSERPSGGETQYF.

The chain couples TRBV19 to TRBJ2-2; TRBD1 agrees at 7 bases. There are 15 residues in the CDR3. Germline-derived CDR1 and CDR2 are LNHDA and SQIVND (reference sequence). Trimming removed 6 bases from V and 7 bases from J; junction bases left unmatched: 11. CDR3 DNA sequence: TGTGCCAGTAGATCCTTCGACAGGGTTGACGGGGAGCTGTTTTTT. Translated, it gives CASRSFDRVDGELFF.

This clone is a singleton in its sample. This rearrangement joins TRBV10-3 to TRBJ1-1, with 9 nucleotides matching TRBD1. CDR3 length: 14 amino acids. Germline V gene data show CDR1 as ENHRY and CDR2 as SYGVKD. V trimming: 6 bases; J trimming: 3 bases; junction bases outside the gene matches: 5. The CDR3 sequence is CAIRPGQGYTEAFF. DNA for the CDR3: TGTGCCATCAGGCCGGGACAGGGTTACACTGAAGCTTTCTTT.

The rearrangement joins TRBV5-4 to TRBJ2-3, with 11 bases aligning to TRBD2. CDR1 is SGHNT, CDR2 YYREEE, per germline (reference sequence). Losses at the gene ends were 4 bases for V and 10 bases for J; bases not matched to a gene: 8. The CDR3 totals 14 residues. CDR3 sequence: CASSIAGGNFAQYF. As DNA, the CDR3 is TGTGCCAGCAGCATAGCGGGGGGGAATTTTGCGCAGTATTTT.

The chain couples TRBV6-1 to TRBJ1-5, with 8 bases that match TRBD1. This CDR3 has 16 residues. Germline trimming cut 2 bases from V and 2 bases from J; bases unmatched to any gene: 5. The germline CDR1 and CDR2 sequences are MNHNS and SASEGT. The CDR3 region has the DNA TGTGCCAGCAGTGAACAGGGGGCATCGGGCAATCAGCCCCAGCATTTT. This translates into CASSEQGASGNQPQHF.

This CDR3 is CASSVGTGHSTDTQYF. The CDR3 nucleotides read TGTGCCAGCAGCGTCGGGACAGGTCATAGCACAGATACGCAGTATTTT. The chain recombines TRBV11-2 with TRBJ2-3, with 8 bases aligning to TRBD1. This CDR3 spans 16 amino acids. The V segment lost 5 bases and the J segment 0 bases; nucleotides outside the gene matches: 7. Germline assignment: CDR1 SGHAT and CDR2 FQNNGV.

The chain is built from TRBV13 and TRBJ2-4, with a weak D call TRBD1 (7 bases). Germline lookup yields CDR1 PRHDT and CDR2 FYEKMQ (reference sequence). V dropped 3 bases and J dropped 2 bases, with 14 bases sitting between them. The CDR3 extends over 16 amino acids. The CDR3 region has the DNA TGTGCCAGCAGCTTTCCAGGGGGGAAAACCAAAAACATTCAGTACTTC. It codes for CASSFPGGKTKNIQYF.

This clone has a handful of counts. The genes are TRBV9 and TRBJ2-3; possible D gene TRBD2, 6 bases. Germline CDR1 and CDR2: SGDLS and YYNGEE. The CDR3 length is 13 residues. Trimming stripped 3 bases from V and 10 bases from J, with 15 bases between. CDR3 sequence reads: CASSDGKPGAQYF. Written as DNA, the CDR3 is TGTGCCAGCAGCGACGGGAAACCGGGGGCGCAGTATTTT.

The table lists this clone with a count of one. CDR3 DNA sequence: TGTGCCAGCACCATCGTAAGCGGGAATTCCTACAATGAGCAGTTCTTC. This encodes CASTIVSGNSYNEQFF. The J gene is TRBJ2-1, the V gene TRBV7-9, with 7 bases lining up with TRBD2. Germline V gene data show CDR1 as SEHNR and CDR2 as FQNEAQ (reference sequence). The CDR3 sequence is 16 residues long. Trimming at V came to 7 bases and at J to 1 base, leaving 10 bases not matched to a gene.

V is TRBV5-4 and J is TRBJ2-5; TRBD1 matches at 11 bases. The CDR3 sequence is 15 residues long. In germline, CDR1 is SGHNT, CDR2 YYREEE (reference sequence). V lost 1 base and J lost 4; bases outside the gene matches: 3. The CDR3 DNA sequence: TGTGCCAGCAGCTTGCCCGGACAGGGGGCAGAGACCCAGTACTTC. Translating it yields CASSLPGQGAETQYF.

The CDR3 is CASRPSPVYRVNEQFF. DNA of the CDR3: TGTGCCAGCAGACCCTCGCCGGTTTACAGGGTCAATGAGCAGTTCTTC. The chain is built from TRBV7-2 and TRBJ2-1, with D possibly being TRBD1 (6 bases). There are 16 residues in the CDR3. CDR1 is SGHTA and CDR2 is FQGNSA in the germline V gene. Between the trimmed V and J ends, which lost 6 bases and 6 bases, there was a span of 21 bases.

The V and J genes are TRBV5-4 and TRBJ2-3, with 13 positions matching TRBD2. The germline V gene encodes CDR1 SGHNT and CDR2 YYREEE (reference sequence). This CDR3 is built from 16 residues. J lost 2 bases, V lost 4 bases, and 4 bases had no gene match. In nucleotides, the CDR3 is TGTGCCAGCAGCCCGGGACTAGCGGGGAACACAGATACGCAGTATTTT. Translated, it gives CASSPGLAGNTDTQYF.

This clone has more than one count but fewer than ten. J is TRBJ2-7 and V is TRBV18; 9 bases agree with TRBD1. V lost 0 bases and J lost 4; bases outside the gene matches: 4. The CDR3 spans 15 residues. CDR1 is KGHSH and CDR2 is LQKENI in the germline V gene. For the CDR3, the DNA is TGTGCCAGCTCACCACCCGGGACAGGGTTTTACGAGCAGTACTTC. As protein: CASSPPGTGFYEQYF.

The DNA for the CDR3 is TGCGCCAGCAGCTTGGCGGGACAGGGACATTATGGCTACACCTTC. Protein: CASSLAGQGHYGYTF. The V call is TRBV5-1, the J call TRBJ1-2; TRBD1 matches at 9 bases. V gave up 0 bases and J gave up 5 bases; unmatched junction bases: 5. The germline V gene encodes CDR1 SGHRS and CDR2 YFSETQ. This CDR3 contains 15 residues.

This sequence joins TRBV7-2 and TRBJ2-5; TRBD1 aligns across 9 bases. This CDR3 has 15 amino acids. Per the germline V gene, CDR1 is SGHTA and CDR2 is FQGNSA. The V and J ends lost 5 bases and 5 bases, in that order; junction bases with no gene match: 9. This chain's CDR3 is CASSPQGAASETQYF. Written as DNA, the CDR3 is TGTGCCAGCAGCCCACAGGGGGCGGCAAGTGAGACCCAGTACTTC.

The chain carries TRBV7-2 and TRBJ2-1; TRBD2 matches 7 bases. This CDR3 has 17 amino acids. CDR1 and CDR2 from the germline V gene are SGHTA and FQGNSA. Trimming at V came to 5 bases and at J to 0 bases, leaving 10 bases not matched to a gene. The CDR3 DNA reads as TGTGCCAGCAGCACTCAACTTACTAGCGTCTCCTACAATGAGCAGTTCTTC. Protein: CASSTQLTSVSYNEQFF. Using reference TRBV7-2 and TRBJ2-1 for the parts outside the CDR3, the full variable domain is GAGVSQSPSNKVTEKGKDVELRCDPISGHTALYWYRQSLGQGLEFLIYFQGNSAPDKSGLPSDRFSAERTGGSVSTLTIQRTQQEDSAVYLCASSTQLTSVSYNEQFFGPGTRLTVL.

CDR3 sequence (DNA): TGTGCCAGCAGTTTATTAAGTGGTTGGATGGGACAGGGTAATGAAAAACTGTTTTTT. This codes for CASSLLSGWMGQGNEKLFF. The chain carries TRBV28 and TRBJ1-4, with TRBD1 matching over 9 bases. V trimming: 1 base; J trimming: 4 bases; junction bases outside the gene matches: 13. The CDR3 contains 19 residues. Per germline, CDR1 MDHEN and CDR2 SYDVKM.

The chain has TRBV28 and TRBJ2-7; the match to TRBD2 covers 8 bases. The CDR3 runs 13 residues. Germline CDR1 reads MDHEN; CDR2 reads SYDVKM. The V and J ends lost 9 bases and 2 bases, in that order; junction bases with no gene match: 6. The CDR3 sequence is CASTSGTTYEQYF. As DNA, the CDR3 is TGTGCCAGTACTAGCGGTACCACCTACGAGCAGTACTTC.